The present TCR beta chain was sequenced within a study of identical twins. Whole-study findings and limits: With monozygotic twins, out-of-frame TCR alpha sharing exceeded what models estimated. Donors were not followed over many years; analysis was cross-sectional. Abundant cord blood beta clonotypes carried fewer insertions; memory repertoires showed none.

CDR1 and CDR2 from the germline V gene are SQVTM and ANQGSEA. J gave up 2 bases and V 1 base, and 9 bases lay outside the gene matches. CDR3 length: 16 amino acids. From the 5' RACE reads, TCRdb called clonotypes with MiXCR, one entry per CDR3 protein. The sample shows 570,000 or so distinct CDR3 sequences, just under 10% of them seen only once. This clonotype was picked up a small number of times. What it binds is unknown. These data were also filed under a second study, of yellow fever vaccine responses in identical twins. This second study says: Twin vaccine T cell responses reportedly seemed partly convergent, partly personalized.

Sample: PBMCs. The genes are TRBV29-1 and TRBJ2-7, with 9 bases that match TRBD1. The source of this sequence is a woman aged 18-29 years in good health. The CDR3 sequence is CSVEGVTGGLAYEQYF. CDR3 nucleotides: TGCAGCGTTGAAGGAGTGACAGGGGGACTTGCCTACGAGCAGTACTTC.